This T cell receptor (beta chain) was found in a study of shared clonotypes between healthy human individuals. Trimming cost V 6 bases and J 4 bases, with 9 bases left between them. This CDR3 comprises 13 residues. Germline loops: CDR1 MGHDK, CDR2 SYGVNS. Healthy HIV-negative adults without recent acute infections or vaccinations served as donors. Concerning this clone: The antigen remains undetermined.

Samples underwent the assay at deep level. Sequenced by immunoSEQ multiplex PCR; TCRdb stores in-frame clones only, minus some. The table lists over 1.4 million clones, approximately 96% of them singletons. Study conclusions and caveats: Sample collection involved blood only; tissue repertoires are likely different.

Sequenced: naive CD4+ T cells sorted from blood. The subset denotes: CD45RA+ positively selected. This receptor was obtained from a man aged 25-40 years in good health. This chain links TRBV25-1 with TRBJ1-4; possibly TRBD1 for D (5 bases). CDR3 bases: TGTGCCAGCAGCACCGGGGGTAATGAAAAACTGTTTTTT. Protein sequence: CASSTGGNEKLFF.